The text below deals with one T cell receptor beta chain. These data belong to a study of blood T cell repertoires in COVID-19. At the level of the study: Nucleic acid was either cDNA or gDNA, and it came from T cells, B-cell-depleted T cells, or PBMCs.

Authors' analysis steps: Estimates of nucleated cell counts were drawn from the amplification of reference gene primers. The method was immunoSEQ multiplex PCR; TCRdb's version includes in-frame clones alone and lacks a portion of them. D and trimming were read from the DNA, whereas the V and J calls and clone size are those reported in that table. This repertoire shows some 140,000 clones, around 82% found once; its top ten account for approximately 0.6%. CDR1 is MDHEN, CDR2 SYDVKM, per germline. The CDR3 consists of 15 residues. Germline trimming cut 4 bases from V and 1 base from J; bases unmatched to any gene: 6. Patients in Seattle were enrolled during active infection, then followed longitudinally.

The genes are TRBV28 and TRBJ2-5; 7 nucleotides align to TRBD1. What was sequenced was peripheral blood. The clonotype originates from a man aged 60-69 years with COVID-19, enrolled during active disease. The CDR3 nucleotides are TGTGCCAGCAGTTCGGACAGGCGTTCCCAAGAGACCCAGTACTTC. The encoded protein is CASSSDRRSQETQYF.